The rows below give T cell receptor beta chains drawn from one sample of a study of OX40 agonist ivuxolimab in advanced cancers. This table comes from immunoSEQ multiplex PCR, and its TCRdb copy is limited to in-frame clones, with some not included. The table records approximately 58,000 clones, roughly 90% of them present only once. Sequenced material: CD4+ or CD8+ T cells sorted from blood, taken in a trial of the OX40 agonist ivuxolimab. The receptors were gathered from an adult with an advanced solid tumor such as melanoma, head and neck, liver or kidney cancer. Each CDR3 is given with its conserved first and last residue. D genes are given only for firm matches. A row's size may be missing; if present it is once, few, many or a size class.

cdr3_length,clone_size,v_call,j_call,d_call,cdr3_aa,cdr3_nt
12,NA,TRBV27,TRBJ2-2,NA,CASSLNTGELFF,TGTGCCAGCAGTCTAAACACCGGGGAGCTGTTTTTT
14,NA,TRBV7-2,TRBJ1-3,TRBD1,CASSNPEGAGAIYF,TGTGCCAGCAGTAACCCGGAGGGGGCTGGCGCCATATATTTT
14,NA,TRBV23-1,TRBJ1-3,NA,CASTTGLGGNTIYF,TGCGCCAGCACTACAGGGTTGGGTGGAAACACCATATATTTT
15,NA,TRBV5-1,TRBJ2-3,TRBD1,CASSRGPRFGDTQYF,TGCGCCAGCAGCAGGGGGCCGAGGTTCGGCGATACGCAGTATTTT
14,NA,TRBV18,TRBJ2-2,NA,CASSPARSTGELFF,TGTGCCAGCTCACCTGCCAGAAGCACCGGGGAGCTGTTTTTT
14,NA,TRBV11-2,TRBJ2-7,NA,CASSPMSVGGKQYF,TGTGCCAGCAGCCCCATGAGCGTGGGGGGTAAGCAGTACTTC
13,few,TRBV10-3,TRBJ2-2,NA,CAISENPTGELFF,TGTGCCATCAGTGAGAACCCTACCGGGGAGCTGTTTTTT
13,NA,TRBV10-3,TRBJ2-2,NA,CAISEIGPGELFF,TGTGCCATCAGTGAGATTGGGCCCGGGGAGCTGTTTTTT
14,once,TRBV5-4,TRBJ1-5,NA,CASSLAGLNQPQHF,TGTGCCAGCAGCTTGGCGGGGTTGAATCAGCCCCAGCATTTT
15,NA,TRBV6-5,TRBJ1-5,TRBD1,CASSYSADRGQPQHF,TGTGCCAGCAGTTACTCGGCGGACAGGGGACAGCCCCAGCATTTT
15,NA,TRBV19,TRBJ2-2,NA,CASSITSVGTGELFF,TGTGCCAGTAGTATTACTAGTGTGGGGACCGGGGAGCTGTTTTTT
16,NA,TRBV9,TRBJ2-5,TRBD2,CASSVETGGQGETQYF,TGTGCCAGCAGCGTAGAGACGGGAGGGCAGGGGGAGACCCAGTACTTC
14,NA,TRBV4-2,TRBJ2-7,NA,CASSLAGSTYEQYF,TGTGCCAGCAGCTTGGCCGGCAGTACCTACGAGCAGTACTTC
15,NA,TRBV29-1,TRBJ1-3,NA,CSVEGSGDSGNTIYF,TGCAGCGTTGAAGGTTCAGGGGACTCTGGAAACACCATATATTTT
16,NA,TRBV7-8,TRBJ1-2,TRBD1,CASSLATGMGGSGYTF,TGTGCCAGCAGCTTAGCGACAGGGATGGGGGGTAGTGGCTACACCTTC
13,NA,TRBV7-2,TRBJ2-7,NA,CASSLSQVYEQYF,TGTGCCAGCAGCTTAAGCCAGGTGTACGAGCAGTACTTC
14,NA,TRBV29-1,TRBJ2-2,NA,CSVEQGSGTGELFF,TGCAGCGTTGAACAGGGGTCGGGCACCGGGGAGCTGTTTTTT
15,NA,TRBV19,TRBJ1-3,NA,CASSPWAASGNTIYF,TGTGCCAGTAGTCCTTGGGCAGCCTCTGGAAACACCATATATTTT
15,NA,TRBV6-1,TRBJ1-2,NA,CASSEASTGRYGYTF,TGTGCCAGCAGTGAAGCGAGTACAGGGCGCTATGGCTACACCTTC
15,NA,TRBV7-6,TRBJ1-2,TRBD1,CASSSRGGQGYGYTF,TGTGCCAGCAGCTCACGCGGCGGACAGGGCTATGGCTACACCTTC
15,few,TRBV9,TRBJ1-1,NA,CASSVLSTVNTEAFF,TGTGCCAGCAGCGTACTGTCTACCGTTAACACTGAAGCTTTCTTT
15,NA,TRBV27,TRBJ2-2,TRBD2,CASSLAGGPPGELFF,TGTGCCAGCAGTTTAGCGGGAGGGCCCCCCGGGGAGCTGTTTTTT
13,NA,TRBV6-5,TRBJ2-7,NA,CASSQAISYEQYF,TGTGCCAGCAGCCAGGCTATCTCCTACGAGCAGTACTTC
14,NA,TRBV5-6,TRBJ1-2,NA,CASSSMKWGRGYTF,TGTGCCAGCAGCTCCATGAAGTGGGGGAGAGGCTACACCTTC
15,NA,TRBV27,TRBJ2-5,NA,CASSLSGGIWETQYF,TGTGCCAGCAGTTTATCTGGGGGGATATGGGAGACCCAGTACTTC
15,NA,TRBV5-1,TRBJ2-7,NA,CASSLSLASSYEQYF,TGCGCCAGCAGCTTGTCACTAGCATCCTCCTACGAGCAGTACTTC
13,NA,TRBV7-2,TRBJ2-3,NA,CASSLSTTDTQYF,TGTGCCAGCAGCTTATCGACCACAGATACGCAGTATTTT
16,NA,TRBV19,TRBJ2-2,NA,CASSISPGANTGELFF,TGTGCCAGTAGTATTTCACCAGGGGCGAACACCGGGGAGCTGTTTTTT
14,once,TRBV30,TRBJ1-5,TRBD1,CAWSRGQRNQPQHF,TGTGCCTGGAGTAGGGGACAGAGAAATCAGCCCCAGCATTTT
15,NA,TRBV11-3,TRBJ2-1,NA,CASSLGAGAYNEQFF,TGTGCCAGCAGCTTAGGGGCAGGGGCGTACAATGAGCAGTTCTTC
14,once,TRBV6-5,TRBJ2-7,NA,CASSPTYSSYEQYF,TGTGCCAGCAGCCCAACATATTCAAGCTACGAGCAGTACTTC
11,few,TRBV5-1,TRBJ2-7,NA,CASSASYEQYF,TGCGCCAGCAGCGCCAGCTACGAGCAGTACTTC
15,NA,TRBV27,TRBJ1-3,NA,CASSYRVGTGNTIYF,TGTGCCAGCAGTTACAGGGTTGGGACTGGAAACACCATATATTTT
16,NA,TRBV18,TRBJ2-1,NA,CASSPPTGGVYNEQFF,TGTGCCAGCTCACCACCGACAGGCGGGGTTTACAATGAGCAGTTCTTC
12,NA,TRBV18,TRBJ2-3,NA,CASSMTGDTQYF,TGTGCCAGCTCAATGACTGGAGATACGCAGTATTTT
14,NA,TRBV2,TRBJ1-5,NA,CASSEATSNQPQHF,TGTGCCAGCAGTGAGGCGACTAGCAATCAGCCCCAGCATTTT
15,once,TRBV5-1,TRBJ2-7,TRBD2,CASSSQASGTYEQYF,TGCGCCAGCAGCTCTCAGGCTAGCGGCACCTACGAGCAGTACTTC
15,once,TRBV7-2,TRBJ2-7,NA,CASSPPGLESYEQYF,TGTGCCAGCAGCCCACCGGGACTGGAATCCTACGAGCAGTACTTC
15,NA,TRBV10-1,TRBJ2-3,NA,CASSRSGSQGDTQYF,TGCGCCAGCAGTCGGTCAGGGAGTCAAGGGGATACGCAGTATTTT
13,NA,TRBV2,TRBJ2-1,TRBD2,CASSVAGKHEQFF,TGTGCCAGCAGTGTAGCGGGGAAGCATGAGCAGTTCTTC
14,NA,TRBV6-5,TRBJ1-2,TRBD1,CASNRGGQGRGYTF,TGTGCCAGCAATCGGGGAGGACAGGGTCGTGGCTACACCTTC
16,NA,TRBV5-6,TRBJ2-5,TRBD2,CASTTLGGRAGETQYF,TGTGCCAGCACCACCCTAGGCGGGAGGGCCGGGGAGACCCAGTACTTC
14,once,TRBV6-5,TRBJ2-3,TRBD2,CASRLWRELDTQYF,TGTGCCAGCAGGCTATGGCGGGAGTTAGATACGCAGTATTTT
16,NA,TRBV9,TRBJ2-1,TRBD2,CASSVATGGDLDEQFF,TGTGCCAGCAGCGTAGCCACGGGAGGAGACTTGGATGAGCAGTTCTTC
14,NA,TRBV5-1,TRBJ2-6,NA,CASSSGSGANVLTF,TGCGCCAGCAGTTCAGGGTCCGGGGCCAACGTCCTGACTTTC
16,NA,TRBV19,TRBJ2-1,NA,CASSKVGVKSYNEQFF,TGTGCCAGTAGTAAAGTCGGGGTAAAGTCCTACAATGAGCAGTTCTTC
14,NA,TRBV6-5,TRBJ2-5,TRBD1,CASSQDRGGGTQYF,TGTGCCAGCAGTCAGGACAGGGGAGGTGGGACCCAGTACTTC
12,NA,TRBV7-9,TRBJ2-7,NA,CASSPSPYEQYF,TGTGCCAGCAGCCCTTCCCCCTACGAGCAGTACTTC
17,NA,TRBV2,TRBJ1-4,NA,CASSSTGGAATNEKLFF,TGTGCCAGCAGTAGCACTGGGGGGGCAGCAACTAATGAAAAACTGTTTTTT
13,NA,TRBV7-8,TRBJ2-7,NA,CASSLDHRSYPYF,TGTGCCAGCAGCTTAGATCACAGATCATACCCATACTTC
11,NA,TRBV25-1,TRBJ2-1,NA,CASSQGGEQFF,TGTGCCAGCAGTCAAGGTGGTGAGCAGTTCTTC